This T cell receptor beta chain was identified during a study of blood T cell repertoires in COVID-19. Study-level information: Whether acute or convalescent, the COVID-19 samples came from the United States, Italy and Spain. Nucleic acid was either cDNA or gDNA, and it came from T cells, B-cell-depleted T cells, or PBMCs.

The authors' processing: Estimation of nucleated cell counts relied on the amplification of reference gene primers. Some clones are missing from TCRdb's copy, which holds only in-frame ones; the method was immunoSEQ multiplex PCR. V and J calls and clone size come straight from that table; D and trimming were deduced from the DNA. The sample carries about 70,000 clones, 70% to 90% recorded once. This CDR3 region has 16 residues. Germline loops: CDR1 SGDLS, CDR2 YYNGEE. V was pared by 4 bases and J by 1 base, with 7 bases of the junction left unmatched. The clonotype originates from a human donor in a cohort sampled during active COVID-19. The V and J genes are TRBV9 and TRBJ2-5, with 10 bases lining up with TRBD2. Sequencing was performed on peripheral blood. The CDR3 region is CASSPFSGRSQETQYF. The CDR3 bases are TGTGCCAGCAGCCCATTTAGCGGGAGGTCCCAAGAGACCCAGTACTTC.